What follows is one TCR beta chain and its context. The antigen is unknown. The data stem from a study of T cell responses to AZD1222 COVID-19 vaccine. This CDR3 has 19 amino acids. Germline values: CDR1 LNHDA, CDR2 SQIVND (reference sequence). V lost 8 bases and J lost 2; bases outside the gene matches: 21. Using immunoSEQ multiplex PCR, the repertoire was profiled, and TCRdb retains in-frame clones only, with some absent. The table shows 100,000 to 150,000 clones, with roughly 90% occurring only once. Study-wide results and caveats: The donor group comprised mostly white British people and more females; the analysis possibly underestimated clonal diversity. Baseline seropositives among AZD1222 recipients totaled only 5 to 7. Across the whole spike, CD4 TCRs peaked at regions 160-218 and 743-854. With two AZD1222 doses given, Spike-specific TCR breadth and depth both rose.

The TCR was taken from an adult who received the AZD1222 COVID-19 vaccine. The sequencing used peripheral blood, collected 28 days after the second AZD1222 dose. V gene TRBV19 combines with J gene TRBJ2-1, with TRBD2 identical over 7 bases. CDR3 coding DNA: TGTGCCAGTTTGGGTCTAGCGGCCTCCAACCTGGTGACCTACAATGAGCAGTTCTTC. Its translation is CASLGLAASNLVTYNEQFF.